Below, 9 T cell receptor beta chains from the same sample are listed, as sequenced in a study of blood T cells in healthy people across ages (dated by TCRdb to the mid-2010s). The library was produced with 5' RACE. Instrument on record: Illumina HiSeq 2500. A second PCR of 7 to 11 cycles was run with a J-beta primer mix and a sample-barcoded 5' primer. TCRdb reran the public reads through fastp at Q25 and MiXCR, keeping productive beta chains. Rows matching on CDR3 protein sequence are summarized as one entry with the most common DNA and genes. The sample table records about 570,000 distinct CDR3 sequences; roughly a quarter of these occur just once. The ten largest clonotypes hold approximately 3.7% of the sample. In addition, the sample was reused for a study of T cells of mothers and their children.

The material sequenced was blood. The receptors originated from a boy younger than 10 in good health.

This clonotype was seen a few times. V is TRBV2 and J is TRBJ2-5, with TRBD1 as a possible D gene (6 bases). Per the germline V gene, CDR1 is SNHLY and CDR2 is FYNNEI. This CDR3 comprises 15 residues. V lost 6 bases to trimming and J lost 4 bases, with 18 bases between them. CDR3 in amino acids: CASRRTGTQGETQYF. The CDR3 DNA reads TGTGCCAGCAGGCGTACCGGGACACAGGGAGAGACCCAGTACTTC.

On this clonotype: A read error may account for a junction end that differs from germline. The chain employs TRBV10-3 and TRBJ1-2, with unresolved D. This CDR3 is 13 amino acids long. CDR1 is ENHRY, CDR2 SYGVKD, per germline. The CDR3 sequence is CATLDGGPGSPAF. DNA for the CDR3: TGTGCCACGTTGGACGGCGGGCCCGGAAGCCCTGCCTTC.

The gene calls are TRBV3-1 and TRBJ2-7, with D possibly matching TRBD2 (5 bases). In germline, CDR1 is LGHDT, CDR2 YNNKEL (reference sequence). V lost 4 bases to trimming and J lost 1 base, with 17 bases between them. This CDR3 has 16 residues. This CDR3 is CASSPRPGVLSYEQYF. In DNA form, the CDR3 reads TGTGCCAGCAGCCCCCGCCCCGGGGTTCTTTCCTACGAGCAGTACTTC.

This clonotype appeared a few times. The chain joins TRBV15 to TRBJ1-4, with D tentatively TRBD1 (5 bases). Between the trimmed V and J ends, which lost 5 bases and 8 bases, there was a span of 18 bases. CDR1 LNHNV and CDR2 YYDKDF come from the germline V gene (reference sequence). CDR3 length: 15 residues. CDR3 sequence reads: CATSSGEVWDEKLFF. CDR3 nucleotides: TGTGCCACCAGCTCCGGTGAGGTCTGGGACGAAAAACTGTTTTTT.

V is TRBV20-1 and J is TRBJ2-3; D is possibly TRBD2 (6 bases). CDR3 length: 13 amino acids. Trimming took 5 bases from V and 6 from J, leaving 15 bases between them. Germline V gene data show CDR1 as DFQATT and CDR2 as SNEGSKA (reference sequence). This chain's CDR3 is CSASASAGDTQYF. The CDR3 DNA reads TGCAGTGCTTCGGCCAGTGCGGGGGATACGCAGTATTTT.

This clonotype has more than one count but fewer than ten. The chain is built from TRBV10-2 and TRBJ2-5, with TRBD2 matching over 9 bases. The J call is uncertain, as TRBJ2-7 better fits the DNA end. The germline V gene has CDR1 WSHSY and CDR2 SAAADI. CDR3 length: 14 amino acids. The CDR3 DNA follows: TGCGCCAGCAGGGCGGGACTAGCTTCCTACGAGCAGTACTTC. Residues: CASRAGLASYEQYF.

CDR3 region: CASTWDQGANPIRQFF. The CDR3 DNA reads as TGTGCCAGCACCTGGGACCAGGGGGCGAATCCCATCCGGCAGTTCTTC. The chain couples TRBV28 to TRBJ2-1; 8 bases map to TRBD1. The length of the CDR3 is 16 residues. Per germline, CDR1 MDHEN and CDR2 SYDVKM. Losses at the gene ends were 7 bases for V and 12 bases for J; bases not matched to a gene: 20.

The chain joins TRBV5-4 to TRBJ2-5; D unclear. The V gene lost 0 bases and the J gene lost 3 bases, with 6 bases spanning the gap. The CDR3 has 13 residues. Looked up from germline, CDR1 is SGHNT and CDR2 is YYREEE (reference sequence). The CDR3 sequence is CASSLVPEETQYF. Written as DNA, the CDR3 is TGTGCCAGCAGCTTGGTCCCTGAAGAGACCCAGTACTTC.

This rearrangement joins TRBV3-1 to TRBJ2-5, with D perhaps matching TRBD2 (6 bases). The end of the DNA aligns better with TRBJ2-1, so the J call may be wrong. CDR3 size: 14 residues. The germline V gene encodes CDR1 LGHDT and CDR2 YNNKEL (reference sequence). The CDR3 DNA reads TGTGCCAGCAGCCAAAGTAGCGGCAACAATGAGCAGTTCTTC. Its translation: CASSQSSGNNEQFF.